The present T cell receptor (beta chain) was sequenced within a study of cytomegalovirus exposure and HLA in healthy donors. It was with 60 Vbeta and 13 Jbeta primers that the PCR ran. Sequencing used immunoSEQ multiplex PCR; TCRdb keeps in-frame clones, though not all of them. Its listing shows more than 90,000 clones. The germline CDR1 and CDR2 sequences are LGHNA and YSLEER. Between the trimmed V and J ends, which lost 0 bases and 4 bases, there was a span of 9 bases. The CDR3 has 14 amino acids. The chain links TRBV4-3 to TRBJ1-1; D gene ambiguous. The source material was PBMCs. The sequence came from a man aged 25 to 40 in good health and CMV-seronegative. CDR3 protein: CASSQEGSVTEAFF. CDR3 coding DNA: TGCGCCAGCAGCCAAGAAGGGAGTGTCACTGAAGCTTTCTTT.